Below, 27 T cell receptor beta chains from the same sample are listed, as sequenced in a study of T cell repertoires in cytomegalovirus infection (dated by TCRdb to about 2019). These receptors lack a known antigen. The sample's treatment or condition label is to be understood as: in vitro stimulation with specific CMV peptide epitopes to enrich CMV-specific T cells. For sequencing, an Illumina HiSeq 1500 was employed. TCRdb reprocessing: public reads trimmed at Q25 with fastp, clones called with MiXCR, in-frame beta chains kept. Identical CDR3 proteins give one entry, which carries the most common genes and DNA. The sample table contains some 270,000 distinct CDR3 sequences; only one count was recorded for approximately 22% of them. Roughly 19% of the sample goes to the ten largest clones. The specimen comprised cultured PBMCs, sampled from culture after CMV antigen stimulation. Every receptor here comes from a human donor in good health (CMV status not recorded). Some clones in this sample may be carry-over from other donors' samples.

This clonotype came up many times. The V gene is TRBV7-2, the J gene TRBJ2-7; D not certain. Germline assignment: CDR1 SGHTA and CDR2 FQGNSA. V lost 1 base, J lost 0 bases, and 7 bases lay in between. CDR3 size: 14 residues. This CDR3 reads CASSLEPSSYEQYF. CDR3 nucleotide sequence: TGTGCCAGCAGCTTAGAGCCTAGCTCCTACGAGCAGTACTTC.

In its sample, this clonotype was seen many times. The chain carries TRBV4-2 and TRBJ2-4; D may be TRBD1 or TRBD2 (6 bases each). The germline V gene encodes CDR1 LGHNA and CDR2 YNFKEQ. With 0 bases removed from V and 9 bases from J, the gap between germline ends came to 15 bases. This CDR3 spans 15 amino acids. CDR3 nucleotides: TGTGCCAGCAGCCAAGATAGGGGGGCGGTGACCATTCAGTACTTC. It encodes CASSQDRGAVTIQYF.

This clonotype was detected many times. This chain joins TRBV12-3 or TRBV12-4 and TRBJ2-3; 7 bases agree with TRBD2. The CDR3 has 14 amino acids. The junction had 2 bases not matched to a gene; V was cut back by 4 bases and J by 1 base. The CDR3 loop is CASSWAGGTDTQYF. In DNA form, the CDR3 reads TGTGCCAGCAGTTGGGCGGGAGGCACAGATACGCAGTATTTT.

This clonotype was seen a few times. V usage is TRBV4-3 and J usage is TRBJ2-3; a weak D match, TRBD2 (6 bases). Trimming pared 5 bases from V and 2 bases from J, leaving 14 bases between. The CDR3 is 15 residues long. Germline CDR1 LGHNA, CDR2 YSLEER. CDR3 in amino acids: CASSSLTGATDTQYF. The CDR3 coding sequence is TGCGCCAGCAGCTCACTAACGGGAGCCACAGATACGCAGTATTTT.

The CDR3 nucleotides read TGCAGCGTTGAACTGGGACAGGGGGCCAAAAACATTCAGTACTTC. It yields the protein CSVELGQGAKNIQYF. The genes are TRBV29-1 and TRBJ2-4; 10 nucleotides align to TRBD1. V shed 2 bases, J shed 1 base, and the junction held 2 bases outside the gene matches. This CDR3 has 15 amino acids. Germline CDR1 and CDR2: SQVTM and ANQGSEA.

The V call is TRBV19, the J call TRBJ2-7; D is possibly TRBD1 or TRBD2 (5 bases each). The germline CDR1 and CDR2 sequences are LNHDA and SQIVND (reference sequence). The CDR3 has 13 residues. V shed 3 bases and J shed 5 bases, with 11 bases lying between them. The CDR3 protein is CASSILGTDEQYF. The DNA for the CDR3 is TGTGCCAGTAGTATCCTCGGGACCGACGAGCAGTACTTC.

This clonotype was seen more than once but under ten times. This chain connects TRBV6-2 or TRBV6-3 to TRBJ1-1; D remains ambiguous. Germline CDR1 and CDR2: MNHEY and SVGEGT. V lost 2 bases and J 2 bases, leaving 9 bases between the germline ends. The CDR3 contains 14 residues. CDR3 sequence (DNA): TGTGCCAGCAGTTACAATCCGATAAACACTGAAGCTTTCTTT. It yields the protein CASSYNPINTEAFF.

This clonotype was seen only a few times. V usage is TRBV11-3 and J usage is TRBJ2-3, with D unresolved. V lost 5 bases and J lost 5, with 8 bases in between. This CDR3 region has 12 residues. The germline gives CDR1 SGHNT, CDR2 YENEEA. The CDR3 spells CASSRKGDTQYF. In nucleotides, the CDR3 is TGTGCCAGCAGCCGTAAGGGAGATACGCAGTATTTT. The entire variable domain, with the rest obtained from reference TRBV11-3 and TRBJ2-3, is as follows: EAGVVQSPRYKIIEKKQPVAFWCNPISGHNTLYWYLQNLGQGPELLIRYENEEAVDDSQLPKDRFSAERLKGVDSTLKIQPAELGDSAVYLCASSRKGDTQYFGPGTRLTVL.

CDR3 residues: CASSYTFEHKDNSPLHF. In DNA form, the CDR3 reads TGTGCCAGCAGTTACACATTCGAGCACAAGGATAATTCACCCCTCCACTTT. The chain links TRBV6-6 to TRBJ1-6; D uncertain. Germline V gives CDR1 MNHNY, CDR2 SVGAGI (reference sequence). V was cut by 2 bases and J by 5 bases, with 16 bases left in between. The CDR3 is 17 amino acids.

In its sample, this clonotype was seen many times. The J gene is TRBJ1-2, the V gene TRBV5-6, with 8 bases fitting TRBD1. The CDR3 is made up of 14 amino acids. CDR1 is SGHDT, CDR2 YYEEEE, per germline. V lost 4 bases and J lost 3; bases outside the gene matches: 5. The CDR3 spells CASSLVDRDYGYTF. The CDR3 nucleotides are TGTGCCAGCAGCCTAGTGGACAGGGACTATGGCTACACCTTC.

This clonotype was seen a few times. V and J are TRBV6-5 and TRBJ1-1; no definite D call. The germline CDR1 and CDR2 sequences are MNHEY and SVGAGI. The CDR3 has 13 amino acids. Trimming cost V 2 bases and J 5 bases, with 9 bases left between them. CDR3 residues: CASSYIRGTEAFF. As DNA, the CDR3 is TGTGCCAGCAGTTACATTCGGGGTACTGAAGCTTTCTTT.

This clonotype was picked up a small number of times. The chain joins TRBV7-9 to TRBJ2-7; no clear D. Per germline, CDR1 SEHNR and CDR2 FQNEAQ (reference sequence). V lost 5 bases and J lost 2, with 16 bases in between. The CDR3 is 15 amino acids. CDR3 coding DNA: TGTGCCAGCAGCCGACAAGGAGCCGGAGCCTACGAGCAGTACTTC. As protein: CASSRQGAGAYEQYF.

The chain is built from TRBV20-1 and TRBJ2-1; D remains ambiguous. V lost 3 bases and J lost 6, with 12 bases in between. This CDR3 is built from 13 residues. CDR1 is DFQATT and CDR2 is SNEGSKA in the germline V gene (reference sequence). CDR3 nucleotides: TGCAGTGCTAGTTTACCGAGCCTCAATGAGCAGTTCTTC. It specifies CSASLPSLNEQFF.

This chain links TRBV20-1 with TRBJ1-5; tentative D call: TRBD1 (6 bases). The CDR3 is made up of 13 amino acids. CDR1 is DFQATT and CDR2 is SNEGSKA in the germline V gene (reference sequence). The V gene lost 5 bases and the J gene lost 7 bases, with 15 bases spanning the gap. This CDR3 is CSAAQGSGQPQHF. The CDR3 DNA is TGCAGTGCTGCCCAGGGGTCTGGGCAGCCCCAGCATTTT.

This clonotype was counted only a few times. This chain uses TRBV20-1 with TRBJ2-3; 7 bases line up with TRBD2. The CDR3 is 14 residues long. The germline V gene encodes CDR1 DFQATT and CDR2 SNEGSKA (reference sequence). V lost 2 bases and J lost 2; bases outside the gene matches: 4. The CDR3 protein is CSARKAGPTDTQYF. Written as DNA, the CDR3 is TGCAGTGCTAGAAAAGCGGGGCCCACAGATACGCAGTATTTT.

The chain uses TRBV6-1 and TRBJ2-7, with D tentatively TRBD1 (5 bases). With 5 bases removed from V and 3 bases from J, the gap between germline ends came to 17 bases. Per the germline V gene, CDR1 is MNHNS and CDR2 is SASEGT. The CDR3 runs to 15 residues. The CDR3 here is CASSLREGANYEQYF. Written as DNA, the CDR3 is TGTGCCAGCAGTTTACGTGAAGGGGCGAACTACGAGCAGTACTTC.

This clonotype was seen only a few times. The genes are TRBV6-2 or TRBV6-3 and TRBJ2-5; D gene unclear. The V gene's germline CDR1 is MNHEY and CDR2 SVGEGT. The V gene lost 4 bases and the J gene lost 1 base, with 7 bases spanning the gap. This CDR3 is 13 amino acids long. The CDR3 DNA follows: TGTGCCAGCAGTTCCCCGATCCAAGAGACCCAGTACTTC. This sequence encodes CASSSPIQETQYF.

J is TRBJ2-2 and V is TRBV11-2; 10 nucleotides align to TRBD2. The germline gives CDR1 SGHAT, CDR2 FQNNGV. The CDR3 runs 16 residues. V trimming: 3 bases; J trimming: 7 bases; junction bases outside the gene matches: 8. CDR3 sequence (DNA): TGTGCCAGCAGCTTGGGATTCCGACTAGCGGGCGGGGAGCTGTTTTTT. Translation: CASSLGFRLAGGELFF.

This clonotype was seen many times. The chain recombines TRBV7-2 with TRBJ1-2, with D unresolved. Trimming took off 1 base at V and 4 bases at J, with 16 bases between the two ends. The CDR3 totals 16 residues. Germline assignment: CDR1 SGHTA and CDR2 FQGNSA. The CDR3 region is CASSLGIQVTFYGYTF. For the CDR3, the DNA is TGTGCCAGCAGCTTAGGTATCCAGGTGACATTCTATGGCTACACCTTC.

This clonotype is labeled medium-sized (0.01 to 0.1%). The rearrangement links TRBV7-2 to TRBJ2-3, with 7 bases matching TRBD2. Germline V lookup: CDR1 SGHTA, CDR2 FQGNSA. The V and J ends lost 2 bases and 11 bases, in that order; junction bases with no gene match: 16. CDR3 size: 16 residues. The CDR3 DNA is TGTGCCAGCAGCTTAACTGGGGGGGGAGGGCCTCATGAGCAGTATTTT. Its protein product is CASSLTGGGGPHEQYF. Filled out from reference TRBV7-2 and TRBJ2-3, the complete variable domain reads GAGVSQSPSNKVTEKGKDVELRCDPISGHTALYWYRQSLGQGLEFLIYFQGNSAPDKSGLPSDRFSAERTGGSVSTLTIQRTQQEDSAVYLCASSLTGGGGPHEQYFGPGTRLTVL.

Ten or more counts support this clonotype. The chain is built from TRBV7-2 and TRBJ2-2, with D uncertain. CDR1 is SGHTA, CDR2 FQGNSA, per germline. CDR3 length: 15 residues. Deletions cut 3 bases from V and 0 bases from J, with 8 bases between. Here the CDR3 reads CASSFQETNTGELFF. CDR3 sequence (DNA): TGTGCCAGCAGCTTCCAGGAAACGAACACCGGGGAGCTGTTTTTT.

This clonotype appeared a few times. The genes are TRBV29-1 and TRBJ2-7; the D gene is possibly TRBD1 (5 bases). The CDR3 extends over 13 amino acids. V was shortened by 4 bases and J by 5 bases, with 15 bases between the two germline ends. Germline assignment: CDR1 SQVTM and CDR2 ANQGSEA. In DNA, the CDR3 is TGCAGCGTTGCAGGGATCGTCCGGGACGAGCAGTACTTC. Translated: CSVAGIVRDEQYF.

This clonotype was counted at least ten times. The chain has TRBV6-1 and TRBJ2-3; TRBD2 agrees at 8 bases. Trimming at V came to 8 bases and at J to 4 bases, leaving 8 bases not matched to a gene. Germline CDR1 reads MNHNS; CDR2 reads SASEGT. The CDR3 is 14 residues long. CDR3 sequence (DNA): TGTGCCAGCGGGAAATCGGGAGGGTCAGATACGCAGTATTTT. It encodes CASGKSGGSDTQYF.

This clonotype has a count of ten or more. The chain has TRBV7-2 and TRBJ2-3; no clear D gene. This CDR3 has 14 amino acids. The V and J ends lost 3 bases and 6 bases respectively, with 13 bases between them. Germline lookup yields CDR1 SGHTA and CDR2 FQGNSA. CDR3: CASSFGQSWDTQYF. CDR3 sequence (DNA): TGTGCCAGCAGCTTTGGGCAGAGCTGGGATACGCAGTATTTT.

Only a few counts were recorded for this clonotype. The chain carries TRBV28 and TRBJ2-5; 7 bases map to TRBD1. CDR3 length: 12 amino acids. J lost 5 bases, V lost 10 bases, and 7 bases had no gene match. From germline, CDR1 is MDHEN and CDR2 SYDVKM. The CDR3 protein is CATLQGLETQYF. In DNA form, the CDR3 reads TGTGCCACCTTACAGGGGCTGGAGACCCAGTACTTC.

The CDR3 region is CSVDYLAGDSYNEQFF. The CDR3 region has the DNA TGCAGCGTTGATTATTTGGCGGGAGACTCCTACAATGAGCAGTTCTTC. This chain connects TRBV29-1 to TRBJ2-1; 7 bases agree with TRBD2. The CDR3 extends over 16 amino acids. Looked up from germline, CDR1 is SQVTM and CDR2 is ANQGSEA. With V trimmed by 3 bases and J by 0 bases, 8 bases remained unmatched.

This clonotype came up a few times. CDR3 sequence: CASSQDWSTRRHEQYF. In nucleotides, the CDR3 is TGCGCCAGCAGCCAAGATTGGTCGACTAGACGGCACGAGCAGTACTTC. The genes are TRBV4-3 and TRBJ2-7, with D possibly TRBD2 on 6 matching bases. V lost 0 bases to trimming and J lost 5 bases, with 17 bases between them. Germline V gene lookup returns CDR1 LGHNA and CDR2 YSLEER. The CDR3 has 16 residues.